This T cell receptor beta chain was sequenced for a study of beta chain features in type 1 diabetes. There are 12 residues in the CDR3. Germline CDR1 reads MNHEY; CDR2 reads SVGAGI. Trimming cost V 4 bases and J 8 bases; bases outside gene matches: 1. This clone was seen a handful of times. The sequenced template was cDNA made from the entire isolated RNA. Some clones are missing from TCRdb's copy, which holds only in-frame ones; the method was immunoSEQ multiplex PCR. The table has more than 150,000 clones, approximately 8.4% seen once. The gene calls are TRBV6-5 and TRBJ2-4; 8 bases match TRBD1. The receptor was isolated from a woman under 30 in good health. Sequenced: central memory CD4+ T cells from blood. CDR3 DNA sequence: TGTGCCAGCAGTTCGACAGGGGACATTCAGTACTTC. Residues: CASSSTGDIQYF.